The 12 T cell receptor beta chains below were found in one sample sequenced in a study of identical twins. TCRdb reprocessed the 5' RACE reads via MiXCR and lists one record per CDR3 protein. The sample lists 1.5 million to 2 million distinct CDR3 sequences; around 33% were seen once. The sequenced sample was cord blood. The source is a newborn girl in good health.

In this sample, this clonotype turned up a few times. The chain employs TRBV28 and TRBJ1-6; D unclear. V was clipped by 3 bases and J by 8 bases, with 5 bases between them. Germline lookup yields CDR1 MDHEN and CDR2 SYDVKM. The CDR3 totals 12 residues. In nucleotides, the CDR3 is TGTGCCAGCAGTTTTAGCGATTCACCCCTCCACTTT. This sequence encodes CASSFSDSPLHF.

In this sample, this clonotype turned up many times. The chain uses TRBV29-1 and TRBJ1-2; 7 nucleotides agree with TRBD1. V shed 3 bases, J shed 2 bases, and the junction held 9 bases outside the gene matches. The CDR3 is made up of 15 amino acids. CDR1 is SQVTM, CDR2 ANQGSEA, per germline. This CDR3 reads CSVEAPGTDNYGYTF. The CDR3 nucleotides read TGCAGCGTTGAGGCCCCCGGGACAGACAACTATGGCTACACCTTC. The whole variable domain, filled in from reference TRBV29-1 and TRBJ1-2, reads SAVISQKPSRDICQRGTSLTIQCQVDSQVTMMFWYRQQPGQSLTLIATANQGSEATYESGFVIDKFPISRPNLTFSTLTVSNMSPEDSSIYLCSVEAPGTDNYGYTFGSGTRLTVV.

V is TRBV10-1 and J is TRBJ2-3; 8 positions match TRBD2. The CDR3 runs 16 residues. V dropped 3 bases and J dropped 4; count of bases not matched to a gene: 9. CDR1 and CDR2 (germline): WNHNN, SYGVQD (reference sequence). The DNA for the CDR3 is TGCGCCAGCAGTGATGCGTCGGGGGGGCTTGCAGATACGCAGTATTTT. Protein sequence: CASSDASGGLADTQYF.

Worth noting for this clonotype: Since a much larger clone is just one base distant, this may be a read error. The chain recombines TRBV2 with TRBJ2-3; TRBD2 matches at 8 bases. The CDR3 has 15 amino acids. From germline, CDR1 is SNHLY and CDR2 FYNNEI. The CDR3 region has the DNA TGTGTCAGCAGTGGGACTAGGGGTGGCACAGATACGCAGTATTTT. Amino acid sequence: CVSSGTRGGTDTQYF.

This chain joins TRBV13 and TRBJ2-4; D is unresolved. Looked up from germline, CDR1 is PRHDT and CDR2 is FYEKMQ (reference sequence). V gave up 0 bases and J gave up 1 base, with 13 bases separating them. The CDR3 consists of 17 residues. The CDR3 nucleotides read TGTGCCAGCAGCTTAGGCCCCTTGCTTGGCGCCAAAAACATTCAGTACTTC. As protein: CASSLGPLLGAKNIQYF.

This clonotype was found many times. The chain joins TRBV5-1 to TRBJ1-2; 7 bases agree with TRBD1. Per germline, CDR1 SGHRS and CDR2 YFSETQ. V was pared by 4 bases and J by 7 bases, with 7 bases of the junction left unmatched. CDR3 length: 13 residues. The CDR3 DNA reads TGCGCCAGCAGCGAGGGGGCAGGTGGTGGCTACACCTTC. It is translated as CASSEGAGGGYTF.

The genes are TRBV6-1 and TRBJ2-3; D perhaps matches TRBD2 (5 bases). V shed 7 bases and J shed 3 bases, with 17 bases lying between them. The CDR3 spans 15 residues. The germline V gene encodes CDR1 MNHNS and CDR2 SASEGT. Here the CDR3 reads CASTLLDLGTDTQYF. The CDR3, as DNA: TGTGCCAGCACCTTACTGGACTTAGGAACAGATACGCAGTATTTT.

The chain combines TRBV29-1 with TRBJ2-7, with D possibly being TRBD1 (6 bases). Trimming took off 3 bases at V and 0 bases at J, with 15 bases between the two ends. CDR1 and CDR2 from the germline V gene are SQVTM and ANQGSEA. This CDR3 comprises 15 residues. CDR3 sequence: CSVEFVVTGSYEQYF. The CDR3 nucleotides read TGCAGCGTTGAGTTTGTGGTGACAGGCTCCTACGAGCAGTACTTC.

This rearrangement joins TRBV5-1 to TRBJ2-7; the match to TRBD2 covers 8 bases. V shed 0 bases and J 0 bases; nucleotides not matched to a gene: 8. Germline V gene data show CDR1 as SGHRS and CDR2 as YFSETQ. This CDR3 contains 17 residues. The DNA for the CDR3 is TGCGCCAGCAGCTTGGAAGCGCACACTAGCGGCTCCTACGAGCAGTACTTC. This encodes CASSLEAHTSGSYEQYF.

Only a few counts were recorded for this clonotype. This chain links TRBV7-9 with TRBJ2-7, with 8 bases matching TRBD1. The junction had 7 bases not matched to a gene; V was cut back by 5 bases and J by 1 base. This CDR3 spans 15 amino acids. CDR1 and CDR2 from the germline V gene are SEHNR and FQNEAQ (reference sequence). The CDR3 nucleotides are TGTGCCAGCAGCCGGGACAGGATAGTTTCCTACGAGCAGTACTTC. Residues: CASSRDRIVSYEQYF.

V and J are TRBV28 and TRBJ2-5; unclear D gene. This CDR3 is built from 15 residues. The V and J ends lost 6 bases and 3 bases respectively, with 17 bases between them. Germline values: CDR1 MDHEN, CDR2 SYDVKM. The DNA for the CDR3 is TGTGCCAGCAGACCCTCTGGACGGTTAAAAGAGACCCAGTACTTC. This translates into CASRPSGRLKETQYF.

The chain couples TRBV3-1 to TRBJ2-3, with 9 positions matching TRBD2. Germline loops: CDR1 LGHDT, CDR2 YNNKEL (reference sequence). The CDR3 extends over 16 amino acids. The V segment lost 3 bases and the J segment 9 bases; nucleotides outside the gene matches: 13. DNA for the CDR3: TGTGCCAGCAGCCAGGGGACTAGCAGGAGATGGATAACGCAGTATTTT. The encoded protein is CASSQGTSRRWITQYF.